This T cell receptor beta chain was captured by sequencing in a study of human T cells and chemical hapten exposure. Study-level information: Application of 0.01% DPC to the upper back was done by patch test, with a reading at 6 days.

TCRdb re-called the RACE reads with MiXCR, one entry per CDR3 protein. In the table there are 370,000 or so distinct CDR3 sequences, roughly 5% of which are singletons. Time point of the sample: patch test 1, 2 weeks after DPC sensitization. The treatment: therapeutic diphenylcyclopropenone sensitization with weekly scalp DPC. It was unfractionated whole blood from which total RNA was extracted. This CDR3 is 14 amino acids long. Germline V gene data show CDR1 as SGHNT and CDR2 as YYREEE (reference sequence). The V and J ends lost 1 base and 2 bases respectively, with 10 bases between them. This clonotype has a count of ten or more.

This sequence was found in a woman between 50 and 59 years old with alopecia areata. Some clones in this sample may be carry-over from other donors' samples. This specimen was whole blood, taken in connection with sensitization to the hapten diphenylcyclopropenone (DPC). The V call is TRBV5-4, the J call TRBJ2-7; D is possibly TRBD2 (5 bases). CDR3 in DNA: TGTGCCAGCAGCTTGACGGGGATGACCTACGAGCAGTACTTC. Protein: CASSLTGMTYEQYF.